Here is one T cell receptor beta chain with its context. TCRdb's table, derived via immunoSEQ multiplex PCR, lists solely in-frame clones and lacks some. The sample carries about 72,000 clones, just over 90% recorded once. This record belongs to a study of T cells after somatic rescue of genetic block. The CDR3 consists of 16 residues. J lost 8 bases, V lost 0 bases, and 8 bases had no gene match. Germline V gives CDR1 SGHRS, CDR2 YFSETQ. This TCR was sampled from a man aged 30 to 39. Sample: peripheral blood mononuclear cells (PBMCs). The rearrangement links TRBV5-1 to TRBJ1-2; TRBD1 aligns across 12 bases. The chain's CDR3 is CASSLDGTGGGVGYTF. In nucleotides, the CDR3 is TGCGCCAGCAGCTTGGACGGGACAGGGGGCGGGGTAGGCTACACCTTC.